This entry lists 17 T cell receptor beta chains sequenced from one sample in a study of T-cell reconstitution after alpha-beta-depleted transplantation in children. Preparation of the TCRbeta library was carried out with unique molecular identifiers. Each CDR3 protein is one row after TCRdb ran MiXCR on the PCR reads. Here the sample spans around 700,000 distinct CDR3 sequences, around 13% being singletons. The source material was PBMCs, sampled before TCRalphabeta/CD19-depleted stem cell transplant. The origin of the receptors is a girl aged 2 to 9 with congenital amegakaryocytic thrombocytopenia, due to receive a stem cell transplant.

This clonotype was seen a handful of times. The chain has TRBV7-9 and TRBJ2-1; D gene ambiguous. The V gene lost 3 bases and the J gene lost 10 bases, with 19 bases spanning the gap. Germline V gene sequence: CDR1 SEHNR, CDR2 FQNEAQ (reference sequence). There are 15 residues in the CDR3. The CDR3 is CASSFLWTEVSEQFF. In DNA form, the CDR3 reads TGTGCCAGCAGCTTTCTATGGACCGAAGTGAGCGAGCAGTTCTTC.

The table lists this clonotype with a few counts. The rearrangement joins TRBV20-1 to TRBJ2-2; the D gene is possibly TRBD1 (6 bases). Deletions cut 6 bases from V and 6 bases from J, with 17 bases between. CDR3 length equals 14 residues. Germline V gives CDR1 DFQATT, CDR2 SNEGSKA (reference sequence). The CDR3 is CSAPRLGGAGELFF. CDR3 nucleotides: TGCAGTGCGCCTAGGCTTGGGGGCGCCGGGGAGCTGTTTTTT.

The chain carries TRBV5-1 and TRBJ2-1; 13 bases align to TRBD2. The CDR3 spans 17 residues. Germline V CDR1 and CDR2: SGHRS, YFSETQ. V was pared by 4 bases and J by 3 bases, with 7 bases of the junction left unmatched. CDR3 region: CASSGSRLAGGYNEQFF. CDR3 sequence (DNA): TGCGCCAGCAGCGGAAGCCGACTAGCGGGAGGCTACAATGAGCAGTTCTTC.

This clonotype was recorded only once. With a much larger clone just one base away, this may be a read error. Likely a read error: the CDR3 ends without its conserved phenylalanine or tryptophan. V gene TRBV5-1 combines with J gene TRBJ2-7; 12 positions match TRBD1. This CDR3 is built from 14 residues. The V gene's germline CDR1 is SGHRS and CDR2 YFSETQ. J gave up 6 bases and V 4 bases, and 5 bases lay outside the gene matches. This CDR3 is CASSSGTGGREQYL. Here the CDR3 DNA reads TGCGCCAGCAGCAGCGGGACAGGGGGCCGCGAGCAGTACTTA.

This clonotype was recorded a few times. The chain combines TRBV6-1 with TRBJ2-1, with D possibly TRBD2 on 7 matching bases. Germline CDR1 reads MNHNS; CDR2 reads SASEGT. There are 14 residues in the CDR3. Trimming left V 6 bases short and J 3 bases short, with 12 bases between. CDR3 loop: CASRRGGDYNEQFF. Here the CDR3 DNA reads TGTGCCAGCAGGAGAGGGGGGGACTACAATGAGCAGTTCTTC.

This clonotype was counted at least ten times. This chain uses TRBV29-1 with TRBJ2-1, with 8 bases matching TRBD1. V gave up 5 bases and J gave up 6 bases; unmatched junction bases: 12. Per germline, CDR1 SQVTM and CDR2 ANQGSEA. The CDR3 spans 15 residues. CDR3 DNA sequence: TGCAGCGTTTTACCAGGACAGGGTATGATCAATGAGCAGTTCTTC. Encoded protein: CSVLPGQGMINEQFF.

This clonotype was counted at least ten times. The V call is TRBV12-3 or TRBV12-4, the J call TRBJ2-7; D may be TRBD1 (5 bases). The CDR3 is 15 amino acids. V gave up 1 base and J gave up 3 bases, with 13 bases separating them. In DNA, the CDR3 is TGTGCCAGCAGTTTAGGGGCAGGGAACTACTACGAGCAGTACTTC. It specifies CASSLGAGNYYEQYF.

This clonotype turned up a few times. V is TRBV27 and J is TRBJ2-6, with 7 bases matching TRBD1. CDR1 is MNHEY, CDR2 SMNVEV, per germline (reference sequence). The V gene end was trimmed by 1 base and the J gene end by 1 base; junction bases not matched to a gene: 4. The CDR3 totals 17 residues. CDR3 in DNA: TGTGCCAGCAGTTTATGGGCCAGGGGGTCTGGGGCCAACGTCCTGACTTTC. Its translation: CASSLWARGSGANVLTF.

At least ten counts were recorded for this clonotype. The chain carries TRBV5-1 and TRBJ2-3; TRBD2 aligns across 7 bases. The CDR3 has 14 residues. Germline CDR1 is SGHRS and CDR2 is YFSETQ. Trimming at V came to 4 bases and at J to 1 base, leaving 3 bases not matched to a gene. CDR3 loop: CASSKTSGTDTQYF. CDR3 coding DNA: TGCGCCAGCAGCAAAACTAGCGGCACAGATACGCAGTATTTT.

This clonotype was counted many times. The rearrangement links TRBV7-7 to TRBJ2-1; 12 nucleotides line up with TRBD2. J was trimmed by 6 bases and V by 0 bases; bases with no gene match: 6. The CDR3 extends over 17 amino acids. Germline V gene lookup returns CDR1 SSHAT and CDR2 FNYEAQ (reference sequence). The CDR3 DNA follows: TGTGCCAGCAGCTTAGCGCCGGGACTAGCGGGCATCAATGAGCAGTTCTTC. Amino acid sequence: CASSLAPGLAGINEQFF.

This clonotype was picked up many times. V is TRBV20-1 and J is TRBJ2-3; no firm D call. Germline lookup yields CDR1 DFQATT and CDR2 SNEGSKA (reference sequence). The CDR3 has 13 residues. V lost 5 bases and J lost 4, with 13 bases in between. This CDR3 reads CSARNSGADTQYF. CDR3 DNA sequence: TGCAGTGCTCGTAACAGTGGGGCAGATACGCAGTATTTT.

This clonotype has only a few counts. This rearrangement joins TRBV5-6 to TRBJ2-5; tentatively, D is TRBD1 (5 bases). The germline V gene has CDR1 SGHDT and CDR2 YYEEEE. The CDR3 spans 14 residues. Between the trimmed V and J ends, which lost 4 bases and 4 bases, there was a span of 14 bases. The CDR3 loop is CASSPRQNGETQYF. DNA of the CDR3: TGTGCCAGCAGCCCACGACAGAATGGAGAGACCCAGTACTTC.

Ten or more counts support this clonotype. CDR3 sequence (DNA): TGCAGCGTACTCCGGGACTTGAACACAGATACGCAGTATTTT. Encoded protein: CSVLRDLNTDTQYF. The genes are TRBV29-1 and TRBJ2-3; a possible D gene is TRBD2 (6 bases). CDR1 is SQVTM and CDR2 is ANQGSEA in the germline V gene. This CDR3 region has 14 residues. The V and J ends lost 6 bases and 2 bases respectively, with 15 bases between them.

The chain combines TRBV7-9 with TRBJ1-2, with 12 bases lining up with TRBD1. Germline V gene sequence: CDR1 SEHNR, CDR2 FQNEAQ (reference sequence). The CDR3 runs 17 residues. V was clipped by 8 bases and J by 3 bases; unmatched bases: 13. CDR3 sequence reads: CASGLIRDRGPDYGYTF. In nucleotides, the CDR3 is TGTGCCAGCGGCCTAATCAGGGACAGGGGGCCGGACTATGGCTACACCTTC.

This clonotype was observed many times. The V and J genes are TRBV12-3 or TRBV12-4 and TRBJ2-5, with D maybe TRBD2 (6 bases). The CDR3 runs to 15 residues. V shed 6 bases and J shed 2 bases, with 16 bases lying between them. As DNA, the CDR3 is TGTGCCAGCAGGCGCGGGGTAGCGGTTCAAGAGACCCAGTACTTC. Translated, it gives CASRRGVAVQETQYF.

Many counts were recorded for this clonotype. The chain carries TRBV7-9 and TRBJ2-1; D ambiguous. V was pared by 2 bases and J by 5 bases, with 7 bases between. The CDR3 loop spans 13 amino acids. Germline values: CDR1 SEHNR, CDR2 FQNEAQ (reference sequence). CDR3: CASSLLPDNEQFF. As DNA, the CDR3 is TGTGCCAGCAGCTTATTGCCAGACAATGAGCAGTTCTTC.

In this sample, this clonotype turned up many times. The CDR3 sequence is CASSYSGNGYTF. The CDR3 DNA reads as TGTGCCAGCAGTTACTCAGGGAATGGCTACACCTTC. The rearrangement joins TRBV6-6 to TRBJ1-2, with D uncertain. V dropped 0 bases and J dropped 6 bases, with 5 bases sitting between them. This CDR3 has 12 residues. Germline CDR1 and CDR2: MNHNY and SVGAGI (reference sequence).